Below, one T cell receptor (beta chain) is given with its context. J lost 10 bases, V lost 1 base, and 9 bases had no gene match. Germline lookup yields CDR1 MGHRA and CDR2 YSYEKL. The CDR3 runs 14 residues. The data derive from a study of T cell changes during pregnancy in multiple sclerosis. Data came from immunoSEQ multiplex PCR; TCRdb stores just in-frame clones and leaves some out. The table has over 80,000 clones, roughly nine tenths seen once; the top ten hold 0.7% to 0.9%. The starting material was peripheral blood, obtained in the second trimester of pregnancy. This sequence joins TRBV4-1 and TRBJ1-2; 7 bases line up with TRBD1. The sequence was obtained from a female donor in good health, enrolled as a control in a pregnancy study. The CDR3 here is CASSQVRDSSAYTF. The CDR3 DNA sequence: TGCGCCAGCAGCCAAGTGAGGGACAGCTCAGCCTACACCTTC.